This TCR beta chain emerged from a study of T cell repertoires in cytomegalovirus infection. As for the study in general: Both recently identified HLA-C-restricted and well-studied HLA-B-restricted CMV epitopes were used in the study. Overall study results and limits: Cumulative frequency of public TCR beta families picked out carriers of CMV plus the relevant HLA.

Germline V lookup: CDR1 SGHTA, CDR2 FQGNSA. The CDR3 is made up of 16 amino acids. After removal of 4 bases from V and 14 bases from J, the junction contained 18 bases not matched to a gene. As for this clonotype: The antigen is unknown.

TCRdb re-analysed the reads in MiXCR, keeping a single row per CDR3 protein. The profile covers some 310,000 distinct CDR3 sequences, with roughly 25% appearing a single time and about an eighth taken by the ten largest. The gene calls are TRBV7-2 and TRBJ2-3; 10 nucleotides match TRBD2. Source: cultured PBMCs, taken from culture after CMV antigen stimulation. This receptor was identified in a human donor in good health (CMV status not recorded). Some clones in this sample may be carry-over from other donors' samples. For the CDR3, the DNA is TGTGCCAGCAGCTCTCCGGGACTAGCGATTCCCAGGACGGGGTATTTT. This codes for CASSSPGLAIPRTGYF.